The 27 T cell receptor beta chains below come from one sample, sequenced in a study of cytomegalovirus exposure and HLA in healthy donors. In the PCR, 60 Vbeta and 13 Jbeta primers were used. Clones were sequenced by immunoSEQ multiplex PCR, and TCRdb holds only the in-frame ones, with some missing. The table lists 200,000 or so clones, approximately 80% of them singletons. The sequenced material came from PBMCs. These receptors were collected from a woman aged 25-40 years in good health and CMV-seropositive.

There are a few counts of this clone. This chain joins TRBV4-2 and TRBJ2-3, with a possible D match to TRBD2 (5 bases). This CDR3 contains 16 residues. Germline V CDR1 and CDR2: LGHNA, YNFKEQ. V lost 2 bases and J lost 2, with 14 bases in between. The CDR3 DNA follows: TGTGCCAGCAGCCAAAGGGAGCGCCTCAACACAGATACGCAGTATTTT. This encodes CASSQRERLNTDTQYF.

This clone occurred a few times. The genes are TRBV7-9 and TRBJ2-7; no firm D call. The CDR3 runs 11 residues. CDR1 is SEHNR and CDR2 is FQNEAQ in the germline V gene (reference sequence). Trimming took 7 bases from V and 7 from J, leaving 11 bases between them. CDR3 in amino acids: CASNEVTEQYF. CDR3 nucleotide sequence: TGTGCCAGCAACGAGGTCACTGAGCAGTACTTC.

The V and J genes are TRBV6-4 and TRBJ2-1; 11 nucleotides align to TRBD2. Germline CDR1 and CDR2: MRHNA and SNTAGT. The CDR3 extends over 15 amino acids. J gave up 8 bases and V 5 bases, and 8 bases lay outside the gene matches. CDR3 in amino acids: CASSLSGRGPDEQFF. In nucleotides, the CDR3 is TGTGCCAGCAGTCTTAGCGGGAGGGGGCCGGATGAGCAGTTCTTC.

This chain uses TRBV4-1 with TRBJ2-2; 7 bases are shared with TRBD1. The germline V gene has CDR1 MGHRA and CDR2 YSYEKL. Trimming removed 5 bases from V and 1 base from J; junction bases left unmatched: 7. The CDR3 totals 16 residues. CDR3 in DNA: TGCGCCAGCAGCTTCGGCAGGGGGAAGAACACCGGGGAGCTGTTTTTT. Amino acids: CASSFGRGKNTGELFF.

The genes are TRBV5-3 and TRBJ2-5; tentatively, D is TRBD1 (6 bases). Gene TRBJ2-7 matches the end of the DNA better, so the J call may be wrong. TRBV5-3 is an open reading frame whose function is uncertain. The CDR3 has 13 residues. The CDR3 sequence is CARRPTGIYEQYF. Written as DNA, the CDR3 is TGTGCCAGGCGGCCCACAGGGATCTACGAGCAGTACTTC.

V usage is TRBV6-5 and J usage is TRBJ2-7, with TRBD1 as a possible D gene (5 bases). Per germline, CDR1 MNHEY and CDR2 SVGAGI. The CDR3 loop spans 15 amino acids. The germline V and J ends were trimmed by 10 bases and 0 bases, with 19 bases remaining between them. CDR3 amino acids: CATQPRQISSYEQYF. The CDR3 DNA reads as TGTGCCACCCAGCCTAGACAGATAAGCTCCTACGAGCAGTACTTC.

The V gene is TRBV6-1, the J gene TRBJ2-6; D not resolved. There are 13 residues in the CDR3. V shed 2 bases and J shed 14 bases, with 13 bases lying between them. Germline CDR1 reads MNHNS; CDR2 reads SASEGT. In nucleotides, the CDR3 is TGTGCCAGCAGTGAAACAACCTGGGCACTCCTGACTTTC. It yields the protein CASSETTWALLTF.

CDR3 bases: TGTGCCAGCAGTTACCGCGCACAGGGTGATCAGCCCCAGCATTTT. Translated, it gives CASSYRAQGDQPQHF. J is TRBJ1-5 and V is TRBV6-5; tentatively, D is TRBD1 (6 bases). CDR3 length equals 15 residues. Trimming took 2 bases from V and 5 from J, leaving 13 bases between them. Germline-derived CDR1 and CDR2 are MNHEY and SVGAGI.

J is TRBJ1-2 and V is TRBV29-1; a possible D gene is TRBD1 (5 bases). The CDR3 loop spans 15 amino acids. Looked up from germline, CDR1 is SQVTM and CDR2 is ANQGSEA. Trimming cost V 4 bases and J 0 bases, with 15 bases left between them. Here the CDR3 reads CSVGGSREANYGYTF. CDR3 nucleotides: TGCAGCGTTGGGGGAAGCAGGGAAGCTAACTATGGCTACACCTTC.

V and J are TRBV14 and TRBJ2-5, with 8 bases lining up with TRBD1. CDR3 length: 14 amino acids. Germline values: CDR1 SGHDN, CDR2 FVKESK. The trim removed 1 base at V and 4 bases at J, leaving 2 bases unmatched. The CDR3 bases are TGTGCCAGCAGCCAAGTAGGACAGGGAGAGACCCAGTACTTC. Residues: CASSQVGQGETQYF.

V and J are TRBV7-2 and TRBJ2-1, with 9 bases aligning to TRBD1. CDR3 size: 14 residues. In germline, CDR1 is SGHTA, CDR2 FQGNSA. V trimming: 6 bases; J trimming: 6 bases; junction bases outside the gene matches: 6. CDR3 sequence reads: CASRVWTGVNEQFF. DNA for the CDR3: TGTGCCAGCAGGGTCTGGACAGGGGTCAATGAGCAGTTCTTC.

The gene calls are TRBV18 and TRBJ2-3; 7 nucleotides line up with TRBD2. J lost 3 bases, V lost 5 bases, and 5 bases had no gene match. The CDR3 totals 14 residues. Germline lookup yields CDR1 KGHSH and CDR2 LQKENI. The chain's CDR3 is CASSRTSITDTQYF. CDR3 nucleotide sequence: TGTGCCAGCTCAAGGACTAGTATTACAGATACGCAGTATTTT.

The chain has TRBV2 and TRBJ1-4; D is perhaps TRBD1 (6 bases). The length of the CDR3 is 14 residues. Germline loops: CDR1 SNHLY, CDR2 FYNNEI. The V gene lost 7 bases and the J gene lost 2 bases, with 11 bases spanning the gap. CDR3 amino acids: CASTEGGTNEKLFF. CDR3 nucleotides: TGTGCCAGCACCGAAGGGGGTACTAATGAAAAACTGTTTTTT.

V gene TRBV28 combines with J gene TRBJ2-2; possible D gene TRBD2, 6 bases. Trimming pared 4 bases from V and 4 bases from J, leaving 16 bases between. CDR3 length: 16 amino acids. CDR1 and CDR2 (germline): MDHEN, SYDVKM. CDR3: CASSSGTGLITGELFF. In DNA, the CDR3 is TGTGCCAGCAGTTCAGGAACGGGACTGATCACCGGGGAGCTGTTTTTT.

The gene calls are TRBV19 and TRBJ1-1; 7 bases map to TRBD1. The CDR3 has 12 residues. CDR1 is LNHDA, CDR2 SQIVND, per germline (reference sequence). Unmatched junction bases numbered 11, after V lost 8 bases and J lost 11 bases. The CDR3 region is CASGTQGRRAFF. The CDR3 nucleotides are TGTGCCAGTGGGACACAGGGGCGGAGGGCTTTCTTT.

The rearrangement uses TRBV18 and TRBJ1-5; 7 positions match TRBD1. J lost 5 bases, V lost 5 bases, and 6 bases had no gene match. This CDR3 region has 14 residues. Germline CDR1 reads KGHSH; CDR2 reads LQKENI. CDR3 nucleotides: TGTGCCAGCTCAGACTACACAGGGGATCAGCCCCAGCATTTT. Its translation: CASSDYTGDQPQHF.

This clone was observed a few times. The genes are TRBV7-3 and TRBJ2-2; D may be TRBD1 (5 bases). Between the trimmed V and J ends, which lost 1 base and 5 bases, there was a span of 11 bases. This CDR3 region has 15 residues. The germline V gene has CDR1 SGHTA and CDR2 FQGTGA. Written as DNA, the CDR3 is TGTGCCAGCAGCTTAAGAGCCCCAGGGACCGGGGAGCTGTTTTTT. This encodes CASSLRAPGTGELFF.

This chain links TRBV6-5 with TRBJ2-5; D perhaps matches TRBD1 (5 bases). CDR3 length equals 12 residues. The germline V gene encodes CDR1 MNHEY and CDR2 SVGAGI. V lost 2 bases and J lost 5, with 6 bases in between. Here the CDR3 reads CASSYGAETQYF. CDR3 nucleotide sequence: TGTGCCAGCAGTTACGGGGCGGAGACCCAGTACTTC.

This clone occurred a few times. The chain joins TRBV7-2 to TRBJ2-3, with D uncertain. Per the germline V gene, CDR1 is SGHTA and CDR2 is FQGNSA. The CDR3 length is 15 residues. The ends were cut back, 0 bases at V and 4 bases at J, with 11 bases in the middle. The CDR3 spells CASSLAKIRSDTQYF. CDR3 nucleotide sequence: TGTGCCAGCAGCTTAGCGAAGATCAGGTCAGATACGCAGTATTTT.

CDR3 DNA: TGTGCCAGCAGCTACGGATCGACAGGGGGCTTTGGAAACACCATATATTTT. It encodes CASSYGSTGGFGNTIYF. The genes are TRBV5-6 and TRBJ1-3, with 10 bases aligning to TRBD1. V shed 3 bases and J 3 bases; nucleotides not matched to a gene: 9. Germline V lookup: CDR1 SGHDT, CDR2 YYEEEE. This CDR3 comprises 17 residues.

This chain joins TRBV6-1 and TRBJ2-5; 7 bases map to TRBD2. Germline-derived CDR1 and CDR2 are MNHNS and SASEGT. V dropped 5 bases and J dropped 1; count of bases not matched to a gene: 4. The CDR3 is made up of 14 amino acids. The CDR3 DNA reads TGTGCCAGCAGTCTGGGGGGGTCCCAAGAGACCCAGTACTTC. Protein sequence: CASSLGGSQETQYF.

The chain carries TRBV6-5 and TRBJ1-1; TRBD1 might be the D (5 bases). This CDR3 has 14 amino acids. Trimming took 6 bases from V and 7 from J, leaving 18 bases between them. Germline V lookup: CDR1 MNHEY, CDR2 SVGAGI. As DNA, the CDR3 is TGTGCCAGCAGGTCAGGTGGGGGGAAAGGTGAAGCTTTCTTT. This codes for CASRSGGGKGEAFF.

This chain uses TRBV15 with TRBJ1-5, with no clear D. This CDR3 has 14 residues. From germline, CDR1 is LNHNV and CDR2 YYDKDF (reference sequence). Trimming removed 6 bases at V and 5 bases at J, with 14 bases between. CDR3 amino acids: CATRAPDFDQPQHF. The CDR3, as DNA: TGTGCCACCAGAGCGCCCGATTTCGATCAGCCCCAGCATTTT.

This chain joins TRBV4-1 and TRBJ1-3, with D uncertain. The V end was cut by 2 bases, the J end by 8 bases, with 10 bases between. CDR1 and CDR2 (germline): MGHRA, YSYEKL. The CDR3 contains 13 residues. CDR3 protein: CASSQKRMDTIYF. The CDR3 DNA follows: TGCGCCAGCAGCCAAAAGAGGATGGACACCATATATTTT.

The chain has TRBV27 and TRBJ2-3; perhaps TRBD2 as D (5 bases). Germline loops: CDR1 MNHEY, CDR2 SMNVEV (reference sequence). The V end lost 2 bases, the J end lost 2 bases, and 11 bases lay between the germline ends. This CDR3 has 15 amino acids. CDR3: CASSLGGRYTDTQYF. CDR3 nucleotide sequence: TGTGCCAGCAGTTTAGGCGGGCGCTACACAGATACGCAGTATTTT.

The chain couples TRBV6-1 to TRBJ2-3; D might be TRBD2 (6 bases). This CDR3 contains 14 residues. Germline V gene lookup returns CDR1 MNHNS and CDR2 SASEGT. V dropped 4 bases and J dropped 4 bases, with 12 bases sitting between them. CDR3 sequence (DNA): TGTGCCAGCAGTGTACGGGGGTTCGCAGATACGCAGTATTTT. Translating it yields CASSVRGFADTQYF.

The chain uses TRBV18 and TRBJ1-3; no clear D gene. The CDR3 has 18 residues. Trimming cost V 3 bases and J 0 bases, with 18 bases left between them. The germline CDR1 and CDR2 sequences are KGHSH and LQKENI. Here the CDR3 reads CASSPLSGVEGSGNTIYF. The CDR3 coding sequence is TGTGCCAGCTCACCGTTGTCTGGTGTTGAGGGCTCTGGAAACACCATATATTTT.